One sample yielded the 19 T cell receptor beta chains listed below, sequenced in a study of tumor-infiltrating lymphocytes in primary liver carcinoma (dated by TCRdb to about 2017). Sequencing was carried out with an Illumina HiSeq 2500. Starting from about 500 ng total RNA, TCRbeta-specific cDNA was produced by reverse transcription with a constant-region primer and ProtoScript II reverse transcriptase. Three nested multiplex PCR rounds, following a slightly modified ARM-PCR procedure, were used to build the TCRbeta libraries. Each of the first two PCR rounds ran for 9 to 11 cycles using multiplex TRBV1-TRBV30 forward primers together with a Cbeta reverse primer. Using fastp trimming at Q25 and MiXCR clonotype assembly, TCRdb reanalyzed the public sequencing data and kept in-frame beta chains. Duplicate CDR3 protein sequences are folded into a single record with the most common DNA and genes. Present in this sample are fewer than 350,000 distinct CDR3 sequences, approximately 60% of which were seen just once. Roughly 8.6% of the sample comes from the top ten.

TRIzol reagent was used to extract blood RNA from unsorted whole blood, while the DNeasy Blood & Tissue kit provided the germline DNA. Material: peripheral blood. The receptors come from a man aged 35-49 years with primary liver carcinoma and hepatitis B virus infection.

Points on this clonotype: With a much larger clone just one base away, this may be a read error. The V call is TRBV10-3, the J call TRBJ2-2, with 7 positions matching TRBD2. The V gene's germline CDR1 is ENHRY and CDR2 SYGVKD. Germline trimming cut 8 bases from V and 2 bases from J; bases unmatched to any gene: 8. The CDR3 length is 15 residues. Here the CDR3 DNA reads TGTGCCATCGGGGGGGTCTCTCAAAACACCGGGGAGCTGTTTTTT. This encodes CAIGGVSQNTGELFF.

On this clonotype itself: One end of the junction is discordant with germline, which a read error may explain. The rearrangement joins TRBV12-3 or TRBV12-4 to TRBJ1-2, with D possibly TRBD1 on 5 matching bases. The CDR3 runs to 14 residues. This CDR3 is CASTWTIGDYCYTF. CDR3 sequence (DNA): TGTGCCAGCACTTGGACAATCGGTGACTATTGCTACACCTTC.

The chain is built from TRBV11-1 and TRBJ2-1; D is unclear. The CDR3 length is 13 residues. CDR1 SGHAT and CDR2 FQDESV come from the germline V gene (reference sequence). The CDR3 reads CTGSLVPSHEQFF. In DNA form, the CDR3 reads TGTACCGGCAGCTTAGTACCCTCCCATGAGCAGTTCTTC.

This clonotype has at least ten counts. The V gene is TRBV29-1, the J gene TRBJ1-4; 7 bases match TRBD1. Germline assignment: CDR1 SQVTM and CDR2 ANQGSEA. The CDR3 sequence is 11 residues long. V gave up 3 bases and J gave up 8 bases; unmatched junction bases: 0. CDR3 region: CSVEDREKLFF. CDR3 DNA sequence: TGCAGCGTTGAGGACAGGGAAAAACTGTTTTTT. Using reference TRBV29-1 and TRBJ1-4 for the parts outside the CDR3, the full variable domain is SAVISQKPSRDICQRGTSLTIQCQVDSQVTMMFWYRQQPGQSLTLIATANQGSEATYESGFVIDKFPISRPNLTFSTLTVSNMSPEDSSIYLCSVEDREKLFFGSGTQLSVL.

With respect to this clonotype: This may be a read error: a much more frequent sequence differs by one nucleotide. The chain carries TRBV6-5 and TRBJ2-1, with D hard to call. The CDR3 has 13 amino acids. V lost 6 bases and J lost 9, with 15 bases in between. Germline CDR1 reads MNHEY; CDR2 reads SVGAGI. The CDR3 DNA sequence: TGTGCCAGCAGCACATCAGGACGGAGTGAGCAGTTCTTC. Protein sequence: CASSTSGRSEQFF.

Ten or more counts support this clonotype. The chain combines TRBV29-1 with TRBJ2-5, with 9 positions matching TRBD1. The V gene end was trimmed by 7 bases and the J gene end by 5 bases; junction bases not matched to a gene: 11. The germline CDR1 and CDR2 sequences are SQVTM and ANQGSEA. The CDR3 loop spans 14 amino acids. This CDR3 is CSALGQGPRETQYF. In DNA, the CDR3 is TGCAGCGCCTTGGGACAGGGCCCGAGGGAGACCCAGTACTTC.

The chain couples TRBV6-1 to TRBJ2-7, with 8 bases matching TRBD2. Germline lookup yields CDR1 MNHNS and CDR2 SASEGT. There are 15 residues in the CDR3. V gave up 7 bases and J gave up 2 bases; unmatched junction bases: 10. The CDR3 region is CASTFLTSGTYEQYF. In DNA form, the CDR3 reads TGTGCCAGCACCTTCTTAACTAGCGGAACCTACGAGCAGTACTTC.

Note on this clonotype: At one end the junction does not follow the germline gene, possibly because of a read error. The rearrangement uses TRBV11-1 and TRBJ2-1; a weak D match, TRBD1 (7 bases). Germline V CDR1 and CDR2: SGHAT, FQDESV (reference sequence). This CDR3 comprises 18 residues. The DNA of the CDR3 is TGTGCCAGCAGCCCGACTAGAGGGATAGGGGGCTCCTACAGTGAGCAGTTCTTC. Translation: CASSPTRGIGGSYSEQFF.

A single count supports this clonotype. This may come from a read error, since a much larger clone is one base off. The J gene is TRBJ1-3, the V gene TRBV6-6; 8 nucleotides line up with TRBD1. CDR1 is MNHNY, CDR2 SVGAGI, per germline (reference sequence). The CDR3 length is 16 residues. The CDR3 bases are TGTGCCAGCAGTACTCGACAGGGGACCGCTGGAAACATCATATATTTT. Residues: CASSTRQGTAGNIIYF.

On this clonotype itself: A much larger clone is a single base away; this may be a read error. The chain joins TRBV12-3 or TRBV12-4 to TRBJ2-1; 11 nucleotides align to TRBD2. This CDR3 is built from 14 residues. Here the CDR3 reads CASSTGLAGSGKLF. The DNA for the CDR3 is TGTGCCAGCAGTACCGGACTAGCGGGCTCCGGGAAGCTCTTC.

This clonotype was detected only once. One base away lies a much larger clone, so this may be a sequencing read error. The chain combines TRBV6-1 with TRBJ2-7, with D perhaps TRBD2 (6 bases). From germline, CDR1 is MNHNS and CDR2 SASEGT. The CDR3 is made up of 15 amino acids. CDR3 sequence (DNA): TGTGCCAGCAGTGAAAACGTCGGGGGTACCTACGAGCAGTGCTTC. It codes for CASSENVGGTYEQCF.

This clonotype was observed a handful of times. The chain has TRBV30 and TRBJ1-3; D remains ambiguous. This CDR3 has 10 residues. Per germline, CDR1 GTSNPN and CDR2 SVGIG (reference sequence). The V and J ends lost 2 bases and 8 bases respectively, with 4 bases between them. DNA for the CDR3: TGTGCCTGGAGTAGAGACACCATATATTTT. Its protein is CAWSRDTIYF. Supplemented by reference TRBV30 and TRBJ1-3, the full variable domain reads SQTIHQWPATLVQPVGSPLSLECTVEGTSNPNLYWYRQAAGRGLQLLFYSVGIGQISSEVPQNLSASRPQDRQFILSSKKLLLSDSGFYLCAWSRDTIYFGEGSWLTVV.

V gene TRBV7-9 combines with J gene TRBJ2-5; tentatively, D is TRBD1 (5 bases). The CDR3 is 15 residues long. Per the germline V gene, CDR1 is SEHNR and CDR2 is FQNEAQ (reference sequence). V was pared by 0 bases and J by 5 bases, with 13 bases between. CDR3 in DNA: TGTGCCAGCAGCTTAGCGCAGGGATTCGGTGAGACCCAGTACTTC. Protein: CASSLAQGFGETQYF.

A word on this clonotype: A much larger clone lies a single base off, so this may be a read error. This sequence joins TRBV30 and TRBJ2-3; D may be TRBD2 (5 bases). The V gene's germline CDR1 is GTSNPN and CDR2 SVGIG (reference sequence). The CDR3 sequence is 12 residues long. CDR3 in DNA: TGTGTCTGGAGGAGCGAGGCAGATACGCAGTATTTT. This codes for CVWRSEADTQYF.

This rearrangement joins TRBV5-5 to TRBJ2-1; TRBD2 aligns across 13 bases. Germline assignment: CDR1 SGHKS and CDR2 YYEKEE (reference sequence). The CDR3 contains 14 residues. CDR3 in amino acids: CVTSPGTQGLAGFF. CDR3 sequence (DNA): TGTGTCACCAGCCCAGGGACACAGGGACTAGCGGGATTCTTC.

Comments on this clonotype: A much larger clone lies a single base off, so this may be a read error. The chain recombines TRBV6-6 with TRBJ2-7, with D possibly TRBD1 on 6 matching bases. The V gene's germline CDR1 is MNHNY and CDR2 SVGAGI (reference sequence). The CDR3 covers 14 residues. CDR3: CASSRIGGAHEQHF. As DNA, the CDR3 is TGTGCCAGCAGTCGGATAGGGGGAGCCCACGAGCAGCACTTC.

About this clonotype itself: A much larger clonotype is one base distant, so this may be a read error. This rearrangement joins TRBV14 to TRBJ1-1; D not resolved. CDR1 and CDR2 (germline): SGHDN, FVKESK. Between the trimmed V and J ends, which lost 4 bases and 3 bases, there was a span of 12 bases. The CDR3 spans 14 residues. CDR3 bases: TGTGCCAGCAGCCTAATCTCTACGGACACTGAAGCTTTCTTT. Amino acid sequence: CASSLISTDTEAFF.

The chain combines TRBV24-1 with TRBJ2-1; 9 nucleotides agree with TRBD1. The germline V gene encodes CDR1 KGHDR and CDR2 SFDVKD. V lost 2 bases to trimming and J lost 3 bases; unmatched junction nucleotides: 4. CDR3 size: 16 residues. CDR3 nucleotide sequence: TGTGCCACCAGTGATTCCGGGACAGGGCTCTACAATGAGCAGTTCTTC. This encodes CATSDSGTGLYNEQFF.

This clonotype was counted between two and nine times. The chain links TRBV11-2 to TRBJ1-2; D not certain. Germline CDR1 is SGHAT and CDR2 is FQNNGV. The CDR3 is made up of 13 amino acids. V was trimmed by 4 bases and J by 8 bases, leaving 14 bases between them. The CDR3 sequence is CASSSLYSAGYTF. As DNA, the CDR3 is TGTGCCAGCAGCTCCTTATACTCAGCCGGCTACACCTTC.